This entry lists 18 T cell receptor beta chains sequenced from one sample in a study of blood T cells in healthy people across ages. For the second PCR, which ran for 7 to 11 cycles, a sample-barcoded 5' primer and a J-beta primer mix were used. Via MiXCR, TCRdb re-called the 5' RACE reads, giving one row per CDR3 protein. The sample has about 1.7 million distinct CDR3 sequences, 28% seen once. The specimen sequenced was blood. All receptors come from a woman aged 25-40 years in good health.

This clonotype was counted between two and nine times. The chain uses TRBV10-3 and TRBJ1-4; D gene ambiguous. Germline CDR1 ENHRY, CDR2 SYGVKD. This CDR3 comprises 13 residues. Trimming stripped 4 bases from V and 5 bases from J, with 8 bases between. The CDR3 sequence: CAISGGKNEKLFF. In nucleotides, the CDR3 is TGTGCCATCAGTGGAGGCAAGAATGAAAAACTGTTTTTT.

This rearrangement joins TRBV12-3 or TRBV12-4 to TRBJ2-3; TRBD2 agrees at 8 bases. CDR3 length: 15 amino acids. J gave up 6 bases and V 3 bases, and 8 bases lay outside the gene matches. CDR3 region: CASSFTSGSRDTQYF. DNA of the CDR3: TGTGCCAGCAGTTTTACTAGCGGTAGCAGGGATACGCAGTATTTT.

J is TRBJ2-7 and V is TRBV7-9; D is unresolved. V dropped 4 bases and J dropped 3 bases, with 13 bases sitting between them. Looked up from germline, CDR1 is SEHNR and CDR2 is FQNEAQ (reference sequence). The CDR3 spans 14 residues. The CDR3 reads CASSSEAASYEQYF. DNA of the CDR3: TGTGCCAGCAGCTCCGAGGCAGCTAGCTACGAGCAGTACTTC.

This clonotype was seen ten or more times. The rearrangement uses TRBV9 and TRBJ1-2, with 7 nucleotides matching TRBD1. CDR3 length equals 13 residues. CDR1 is SGDLS and CDR2 is YYNGEE in the germline V gene. The V and J ends lost 3 bases and 3 bases, in that order; junction bases with no gene match: 2. The CDR3: CASSEGTDYGYTF. The CDR3 DNA reads as TGTGCCAGCAGCGAGGGGACAGACTATGGCTACACCTTC. The complete variable domain, with remaining parts taken from reference TRBV9 and TRBJ1-2, reads DSGVTQTPKHLITATGQRVTLRCSPRSGDLSVYWYQQSLDQGLQFLIQYYNGEERAKGNILERFSAQQFPDLHSELNLSSLELGDSALYFCASSEGTDYGYTFGSGTRLTVV.

In its sample, this clonotype was seen once. This sequence joins TRBV28 and TRBJ2-5; D is possibly TRBD2 (5 bases). The assigned J gene may be wrong: the sequence end matches TRBJ2-7 better. This CDR3 spans 15 amino acids. Germline values: CDR1 MDHEN, CDR2 SYDVKM. CDR3 bases: TGTGCCAGCAGTTTGTCCGGGGTTCGCCCCTACGAGCAGTACTTC. It codes for CASSLSGVRPYEQYF.

As to this clonotype: The junction does not match germline at one end; this may be a read error. The chain is built from TRBV20-1 and TRBJ2-1, with 7 bases matching TRBD2. The CDR3 consists of 15 residues. The germline V gene has CDR1 DFQATT and CDR2 SNEGSKA (reference sequence). The CDR3 spells CSARKRGSSYNERFF. In nucleotides, the CDR3 is TGCAGTGCTAGAAAGCGGGGAAGCTCCTACAATGAGCGGTTCTTC.

This clonotype was observed at least ten times. The DNA for the CDR3 is TGTGCCAGCAGTTTAAACCTATGGGGCTACGAGCAGTACTTC. Translation gives CASSLNLWGYEQYF. V and J are TRBV12-3 or TRBV12-4 and TRBJ2-7; the D is unclear. The CDR3 contains 14 residues. With 2 bases removed from V and 3 bases from J, the gap between germline ends came to 11 bases.

The chain is built from TRBV10-3 and TRBJ2-3; 7 positions agree with TRBD2. Germline trimming cut 7 bases from V and 3 bases from J; bases unmatched to any gene: 10. From germline, CDR1 is ENHRY and CDR2 SYGVKD. The CDR3 spans 15 residues. The CDR3 DNA is TGTGCCATCATCGGTGGCGGGAGCCTGACAGATACGCAGTATTTT. This sequence encodes CAIIGGGSLTDTQYF.

Comment on this clonotype: Here the CDR3 omits its conserved ending phenylalanine or tryptophan, so a read error is the likely source. The rearrangement uses TRBV24-1 and TRBJ2-1; 7 positions match TRBD2. The V gene's germline CDR1 is KGHDR and CDR2 SFDVKD. V lost 2 bases and J lost 6; bases outside the gene matches: 6. The CDR3 covers 15 residues. The DNA of the CDR3 is TGTGCCACCAGTGATTCGGGCGGGAGAGCCAATGAGCAGTTCTGC. This codes for CATSDSGGRANEQFC.

A word on this clonotype: A much larger clone differs from this one at a single base, so this may be a read error. This chain uses TRBV14 with TRBJ2-3; D is ambiguous. V lost 1 base, J lost 10 bases, and 9 bases lay in between. From germline, CDR1 is SGHDN and CDR2 FVKESK. The CDR3 covers 12 residues. As DNA, the CDR3 is TGTGCCAGCAGCCAAGGAGATACCTCGCAGTATTTT. Encoded protein: CASSQGDTSQYF. The full variable domain, in which reference TRBV14 and TRBJ2-3 provide the parts outside the CDR3, is EAGVTQFPSHSVIEKGQTVTLRCDPISGHDNLYWYRRVMGKEIKFLLHFVKESKQDESGMPNNRFLAERTGGTYSTLKVQPAELEDSGVYFCASSQGDTSQYFGPGTRLTVL.

This clonotype showed up just a few times. The chain joins TRBV5-5 to TRBJ2-2, with TRBD1 as a possible D gene (6 bases). V lost 0 bases and J lost 2, with 11 bases in between. The CDR3 is 16 residues long. CDR1 and CDR2 from the germline V gene are SGHKS and YYEKEE (reference sequence). The DNA for the CDR3 is TGTGCCAGCAGCTTGGTAACAGGGATCAACACCGGGGAGCTGTTTTTT. It translates to CASSLVTGINTGELFF.

The table lists this clonotype with a few counts. The CDR3 loop is CASSQVAGGYEQFF. As DNA, the CDR3 is TGTGCCAGCAGCCAAGTAGCGGGAGGATACGAGCAGTTCTTC. This chain connects TRBV3-1 to TRBJ2-1; 10 bases map to TRBD2. Trimming took 1 base from V and 10 from J; bases not matched to a gene: 4. Germline CDR1 is LGHDT and CDR2 is YNNKEL (reference sequence). CDR3 size: 14 residues.

The chain combines TRBV29-1 with TRBJ1-1; D unclear. CDR3 length equals 15 residues. V was clipped by 6 bases and J by 3 bases, with 20 bases between them. In germline, CDR1 is SQVTM, CDR2 ANQGSEA. The CDR3 DNA reads TGCAGCGTCGATCTGCCGGACCGACCAGACACTGAAGCTTTCTTT. It specifies CSVDLPDRPDTEAFF. Filled out from reference TRBV29-1 and TRBJ1-1, the complete variable domain reads SAVISQKPSRDICQRGTSLTIQCQVDSQVTMMFWYRQQPGQSLTLIATANQGSEATYESGFVIDKFPISRPNLTFSTLTVSNMSPEDSSIYLCSVDLPDRPDTEAFFGQGTRLTVV.

This clonotype was recorded at least ten times. The chain recombines TRBV5-5 with TRBJ2-1; no clear D gene. Trimming left V 5 bases short and J 4 bases short, with 19 bases between. From germline, CDR1 is SGHKS and CDR2 YYEKEE (reference sequence). This CDR3 is 16 amino acids long. The CDR3 spells CASSPATNDWYNEQFF. CDR3 nucleotide sequence: TGTGCCAGCAGTCCAGCTACTAATGACTGGTACAATGAGCAGTTCTTC.

This clonotype was counted once. A much larger clone lies one base from this, so it may be a read error. This chain joins TRBV7-2 and TRBJ2-7; possibly TRBD1 for D (6 bases). This CDR3 has 15 amino acids. Trimming left V 7 bases short and J 0 bases short, with 16 bases between. CDR1 and CDR2 (germline): SGHTA, FQGNSA. This chain's CDR3 is CASNTRTALSYEQYF. The CDR3 bases are TGTGCCAGCAACACGAGGACAGCCCTCTCCTACGAGCAGTACTTC.

This clonotype was detected a few times. This sequence joins TRBV4-1 and TRBJ1-2; 7 bases are shared with TRBD1. The CDR3 loop spans 13 amino acids. Germline V lookup: CDR1 MGHRA, CDR2 YSYEKL. V lost 3 bases, J lost 8 bases, and 6 bases stayed unmatched. CDR3 coding DNA: TGCGCCAGCAGCCAGACAGGGCTGGAGGGCTACACCTTC. This gives the protein CASSQTGLEGYTF.

This clonotype has more than one count but fewer than ten. The rearrangement uses TRBV20-1 and TRBJ2-3; perhaps TRBD1 as D (5 bases). Germline V gene lookup returns CDR1 DFQATT and CDR2 SNEGSKA (reference sequence). This CDR3 has 13 amino acids. The CDR3 loop reads CSLWGLPPDTQYF. The CDR3 bases are TGCAGCTTGTGGGGCCTGCCCCCAGATACGCAGTATTTT.

This clonotype occurred a few times. The J gene is TRBJ2-6, the V gene TRBV5-1; D is uncertain. This CDR3 comprises 16 residues. The V gene's germline CDR1 is SGHRS and CDR2 YFSETQ. V lost 0 bases and J 2 bases, leaving 9 bases between the germline ends. CDR3 protein: CASSLGVHTGANVLTF. Here the CDR3 DNA reads TGCGCCAGCAGCTTGGGGGTACACACTGGGGCCAACGTCCTGACTTTC.